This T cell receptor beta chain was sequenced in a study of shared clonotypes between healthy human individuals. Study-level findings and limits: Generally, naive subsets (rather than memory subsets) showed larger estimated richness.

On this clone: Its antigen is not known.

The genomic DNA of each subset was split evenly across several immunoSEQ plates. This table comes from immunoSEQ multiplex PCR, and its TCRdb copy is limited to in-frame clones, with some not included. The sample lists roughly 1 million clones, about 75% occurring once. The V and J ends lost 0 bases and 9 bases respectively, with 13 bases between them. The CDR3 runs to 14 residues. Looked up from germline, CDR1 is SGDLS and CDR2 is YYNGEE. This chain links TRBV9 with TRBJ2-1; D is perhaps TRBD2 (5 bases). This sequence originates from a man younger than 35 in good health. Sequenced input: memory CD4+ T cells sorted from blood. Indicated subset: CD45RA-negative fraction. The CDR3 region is CASSVELGFGEQFF. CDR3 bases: TGTGCCAGCAGCGTAGAACTAGGGTTCGGTGAGCAGTTCTTC.